This TCR beta chain stems from a study of blood T cell repertoires in COVID-19 (TCRdb year 2020). About the study as a whole: Samples from collaborators originated in the United States, Italy and Spain and spanned both the acute and convalescent phases of COVID-19. The prospective study material was composed of cDNA or gDNA derived from T cells, B-cell-depleted T cells, or PBMCs. Samples were obtained from the ongoing ImmuneRACE study (first 160 participants) and from some 1,200 subjects provided by 6 global collaborators. The repertoires were made available in a free public database intended to serve as a resource for research on the immune response to SARS-CoV-2. A de-identified subject ID, COVID-19 status, age in years and sex were almost always included in the sample metadata. Where HLA class I and class II types were available, the types were taken from metadata supplied by the sample provider, not from assay-based typing. The dataset comprised deeply sampled blood TCRbeta repertoires from subjects exposed to, actively infected with, or recovered from COVID-19.

There are 15 amino acids in the CDR3, from cysteine to phenylalanine inclusive. Of the read, only the CDR3 DNA is kept; its 45 bases are in frame from base 1. CDR1 MNHEY and CDR2 SVGEGT are derived from the germline V gene. V is reduced by 2 bases and J by 7 bases, leaving a spacing of 18 bases between them. At one collaborating source in Seattle, patients were enrolled during active infection and were followed longitudinally through the course of disease. Collaborating institutions collected whole blood in K2EDTA tubes following their own protocols. For TCRbeta analysis, collaborator samples were shipped as frozen whole blood, as isolated PBMCs, or as DNA extracted from either sample type. Broader findings and caveats from the paper: The quantity of clinical and demographic metadata differed by source and by participant and was supplied without curation.

To note about this clone: The target of this receptor is not known. Per-base qualities were not stored, and no clone one base away is much larger.

TCRbeta CDR3 regions were amplified from genomic DNA by means of the immunoSEQ Assay, a bias-controlled multiplex PCR. Concerning the study's data processing: The number of nucleated cells in each sample was estimated by amplification of reference gene primers within the assay. Sequence reads were collapsed and filtered to measure the absolute abundance of every unique TCRbeta CDR3 rearrangement. For each sample, productive Simpson clonality was calculated as the square root of Simpson's diversity index across productive rearrangements. The table comes from immuneACCESS by way of TCRdb, which keeps in-frame sequences with V and J called. Part of the clones is missing from these tables; in studies checked, under half for an unresolved V gene and the rest for unknown reasons. The V and J calls and clone size are taken from that table; D and trimming were inferred from the DNA. The sample table records roughly 110,000 clones; more than 80% of these occur just once. The biggest ten clones account for approximately 5% of the sample.

The chain is encoded by TRBV6-2 or TRBV6-3 joined to TRBJ2-7; perhaps TRBD2 is the D gene, with 7 bases matching. The clonotype originates from a woman aged 55-70 years with COVID-19, enrolled during active disease. The sequenced material came from peripheral blood. The DNA sequence reads TGTGCCAGCAGTTACGCCGAGGGGGGGGATCCTGAGCAGTACTTC. Its protein product is CASSYAEGGDPEQYF.